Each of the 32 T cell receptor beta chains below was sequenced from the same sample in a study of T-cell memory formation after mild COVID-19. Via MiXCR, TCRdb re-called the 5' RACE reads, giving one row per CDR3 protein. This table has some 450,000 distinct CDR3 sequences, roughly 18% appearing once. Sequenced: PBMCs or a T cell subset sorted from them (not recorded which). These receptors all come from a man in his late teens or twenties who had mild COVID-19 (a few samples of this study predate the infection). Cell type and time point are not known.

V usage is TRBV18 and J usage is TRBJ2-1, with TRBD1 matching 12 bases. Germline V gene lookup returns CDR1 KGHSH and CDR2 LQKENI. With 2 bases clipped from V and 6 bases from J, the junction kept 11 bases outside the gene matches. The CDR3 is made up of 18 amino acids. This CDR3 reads CASSPGWPGQGAPNEQFF. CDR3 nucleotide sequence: TGTGCCAGCTCACCAGGGTGGCCGGGACAGGGGGCACCCAATGAGCAGTTCTTC.

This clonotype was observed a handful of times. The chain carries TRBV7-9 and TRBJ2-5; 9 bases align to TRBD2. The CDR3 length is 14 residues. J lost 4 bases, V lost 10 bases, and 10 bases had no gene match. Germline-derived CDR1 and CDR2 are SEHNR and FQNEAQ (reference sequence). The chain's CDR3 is CATGGSGGSETQYF. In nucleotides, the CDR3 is TGTGCCACCGGCGGCAGCGGGGGGTCAGAGACCCAGTACTTC.

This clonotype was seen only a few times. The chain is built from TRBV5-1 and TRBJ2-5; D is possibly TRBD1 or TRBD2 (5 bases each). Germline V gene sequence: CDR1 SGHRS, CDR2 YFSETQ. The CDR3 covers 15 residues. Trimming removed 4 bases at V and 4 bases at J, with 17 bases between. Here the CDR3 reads CASSDAPDGAETQYF. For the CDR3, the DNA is TGCGCCAGCAGCGATGCCCCGGACGGGGCAGAGACCCAGTACTTC.

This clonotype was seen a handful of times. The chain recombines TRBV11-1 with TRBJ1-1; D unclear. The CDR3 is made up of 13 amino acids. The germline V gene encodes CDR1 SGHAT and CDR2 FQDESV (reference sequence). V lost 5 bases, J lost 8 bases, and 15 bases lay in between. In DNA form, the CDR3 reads TGTGCCAGCAGCCCATTAGAACGTACAGAAGCTTTCTTT. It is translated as CASSPLERTEAFF. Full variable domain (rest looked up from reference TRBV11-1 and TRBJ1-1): EAEVAQSPRYKITEKSQAVAFWCDPISGHATLYWYRQILGQGPELLVQFQDESVVDDSQLPKDRFSAERLKGVDSTLKIQPAELGDSAMYLCASSPLERTEAFFGQGTRLTVV.

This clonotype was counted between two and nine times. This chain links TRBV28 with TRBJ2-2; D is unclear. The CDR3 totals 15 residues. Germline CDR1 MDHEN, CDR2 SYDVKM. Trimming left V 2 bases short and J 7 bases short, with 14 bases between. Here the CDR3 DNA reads TGTGCCAGCAGTTTACAAGGGTGGGCGCGCGGGGAGCTGTTTTTT. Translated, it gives CASSLQGWARGELFF.

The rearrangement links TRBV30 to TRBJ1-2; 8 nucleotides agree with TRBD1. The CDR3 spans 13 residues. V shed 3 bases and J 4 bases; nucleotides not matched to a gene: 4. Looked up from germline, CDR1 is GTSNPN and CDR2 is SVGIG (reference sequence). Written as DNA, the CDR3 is TGTGCCTGGAGCTCCAGGGGGCCCTATGGCTACACCTTC. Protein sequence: CAWSSRGPYGYTF.

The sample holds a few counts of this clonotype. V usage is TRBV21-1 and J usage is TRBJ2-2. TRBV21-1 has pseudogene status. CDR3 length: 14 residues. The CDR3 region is CASSKAGETGELFF. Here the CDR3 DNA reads TGTGCCAGCAGCAAAGCCGGGGAAACCGGGGAGCTGTTTTTT.

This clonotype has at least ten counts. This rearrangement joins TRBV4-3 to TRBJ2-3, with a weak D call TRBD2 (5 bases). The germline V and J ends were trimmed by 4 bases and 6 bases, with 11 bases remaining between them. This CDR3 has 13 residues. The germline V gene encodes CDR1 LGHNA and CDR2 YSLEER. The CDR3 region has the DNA TGCGCCAGCAGCCGTCGGAGGCAGGATACGCAGTATTTT. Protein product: CASSRRRQDTQYF.

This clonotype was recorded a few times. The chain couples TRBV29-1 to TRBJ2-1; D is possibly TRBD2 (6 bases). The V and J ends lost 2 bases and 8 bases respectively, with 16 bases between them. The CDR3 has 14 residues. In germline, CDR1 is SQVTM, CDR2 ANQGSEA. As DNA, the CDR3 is TGCAGCGTTGAACTATCGGGGGTCGGGGATGAGCAGTTCTTC. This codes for CSVELSGVGDEQFF.

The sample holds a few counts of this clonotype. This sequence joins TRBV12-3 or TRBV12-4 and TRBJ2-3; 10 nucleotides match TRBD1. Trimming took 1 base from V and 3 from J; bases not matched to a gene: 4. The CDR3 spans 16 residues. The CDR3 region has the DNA TGTGCCAGCAGTTTAGATGGGACAGGGGTTACAGATACGCAGTATTTT. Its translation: CASSLDGTGVTDTQYF.

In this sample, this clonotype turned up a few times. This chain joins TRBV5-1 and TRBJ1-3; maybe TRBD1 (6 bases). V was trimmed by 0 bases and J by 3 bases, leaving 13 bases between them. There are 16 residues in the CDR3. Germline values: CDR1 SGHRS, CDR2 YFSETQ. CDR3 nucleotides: TGCGCCAGCAGCTTGGTGGGGGGCGCAGATGGAAACACCATATATTTT. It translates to CASSLVGGADGNTIYF.

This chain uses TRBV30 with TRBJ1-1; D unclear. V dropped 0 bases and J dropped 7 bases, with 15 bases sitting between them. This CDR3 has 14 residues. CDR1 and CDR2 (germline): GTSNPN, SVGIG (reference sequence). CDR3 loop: CAWSVPGQVGEAFF. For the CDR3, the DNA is TGTGCCTGGAGTGTACCTGGCCAGGTTGGTGAAGCTTTCTTT.

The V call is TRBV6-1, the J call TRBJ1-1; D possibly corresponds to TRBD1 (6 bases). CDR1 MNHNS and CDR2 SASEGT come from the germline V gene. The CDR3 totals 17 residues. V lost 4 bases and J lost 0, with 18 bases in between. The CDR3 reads CASSAQGKRYMNTEAFF. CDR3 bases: TGTGCCAGCAGTGCGCAGGGGAAAAGGTACATGAACACTGAAGCTTTCTTT.

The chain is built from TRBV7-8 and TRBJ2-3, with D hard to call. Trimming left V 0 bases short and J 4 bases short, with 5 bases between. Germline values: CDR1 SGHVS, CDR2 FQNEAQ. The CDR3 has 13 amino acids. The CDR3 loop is CASSLAESDTQYF. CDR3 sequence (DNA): TGTGCCAGCAGCTTAGCGGAGTCAGATACGCAGTATTTT.

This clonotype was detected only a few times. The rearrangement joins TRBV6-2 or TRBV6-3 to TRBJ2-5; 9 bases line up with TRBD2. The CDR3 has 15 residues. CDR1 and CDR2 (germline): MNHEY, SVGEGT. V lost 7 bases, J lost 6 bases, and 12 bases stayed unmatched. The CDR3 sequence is CASKSGGGAWKTQYF. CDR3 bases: TGTGCCAGCAAGAGTGGCGGGGGGGCTTGGAAGACCCAGTACTTC.

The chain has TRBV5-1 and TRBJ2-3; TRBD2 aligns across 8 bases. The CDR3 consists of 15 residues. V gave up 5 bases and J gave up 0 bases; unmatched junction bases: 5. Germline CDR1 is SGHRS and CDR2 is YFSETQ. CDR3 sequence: CASSGGGRSTDTQYF. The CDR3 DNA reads TGCGCCAGCAGTGGCGGGGGGAGGAGCACAGATACGCAGTATTTT.

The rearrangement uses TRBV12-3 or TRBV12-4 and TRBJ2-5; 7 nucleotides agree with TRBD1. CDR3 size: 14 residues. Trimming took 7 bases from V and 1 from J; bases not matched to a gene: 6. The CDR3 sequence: CASTPGQVQETQYF. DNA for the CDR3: TGTGCCAGCACCCCCGGACAGGTCCAAGAGACCCAGTACTTC.

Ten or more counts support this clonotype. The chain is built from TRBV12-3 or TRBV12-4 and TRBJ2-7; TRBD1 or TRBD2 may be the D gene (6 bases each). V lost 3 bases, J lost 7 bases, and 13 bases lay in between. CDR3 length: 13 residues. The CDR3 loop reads CASSFPGAGEQYV. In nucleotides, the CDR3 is TGTGCCAGCAGTTTCCCGGGGGCTGGAGAGCAGTACGTC.

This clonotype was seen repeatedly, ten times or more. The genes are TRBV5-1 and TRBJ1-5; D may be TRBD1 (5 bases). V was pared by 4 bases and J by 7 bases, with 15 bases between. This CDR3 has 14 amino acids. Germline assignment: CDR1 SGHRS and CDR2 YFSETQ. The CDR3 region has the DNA TGCGCCAGCAGCCGGGCAGGGATGGGGCAGCCCCAGCATTTT. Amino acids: CASSRAGMGQPQHF.

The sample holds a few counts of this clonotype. The CDR3 bases are TGCAGCGTTGCTCGACAGGGCACTGAAGCTTTCTTT. Translated, it gives CSVARQGTEAFF. The V and J genes are TRBV29-1 and TRBJ1-1; 7 bases line up with TRBD1. V trimming: 4 bases; J trimming: 4 bases; junction bases outside the gene matches: 3. There are 12 residues in the CDR3. Germline lookup yields CDR1 SQVTM and CDR2 ANQGSEA. Full variable domain (outside the CDR3, taken from reference TRBV29-1 and TRBJ1-1): SAVISQKPSRDICQRGTSLTIQCQVDSQVTMMFWYRQQPGQSLTLIATANQGSEATYESGFVIDKFPISRPNLTFSTLTVSNMSPEDSSIYLCSVARQGTEAFFGQGTRLTVV.

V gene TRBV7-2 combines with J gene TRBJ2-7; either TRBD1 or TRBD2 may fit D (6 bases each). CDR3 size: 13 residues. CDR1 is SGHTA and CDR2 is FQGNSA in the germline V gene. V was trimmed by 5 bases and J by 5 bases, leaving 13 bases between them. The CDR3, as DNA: TGTGCCAGCAGCCAAACCCGGGGGCACGAGCAGTACGTC. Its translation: CASSQTRGHEQYV.

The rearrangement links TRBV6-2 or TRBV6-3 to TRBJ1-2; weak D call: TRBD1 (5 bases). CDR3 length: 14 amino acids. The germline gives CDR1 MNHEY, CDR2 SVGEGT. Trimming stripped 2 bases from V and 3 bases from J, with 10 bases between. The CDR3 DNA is TGTGCCAGCAGTTACGGGGGAGAGGACTATGGCTACACCTTC. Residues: CASSYGGEDYGYTF.

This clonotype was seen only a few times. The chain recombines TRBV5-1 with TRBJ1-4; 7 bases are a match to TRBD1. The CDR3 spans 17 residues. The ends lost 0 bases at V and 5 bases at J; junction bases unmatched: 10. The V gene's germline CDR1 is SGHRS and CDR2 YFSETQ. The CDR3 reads CASSLGTGYSLNEKLFF. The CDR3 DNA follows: TGCGCCAGCAGCTTGGGGACAGGTTATAGCCTAAATGAAAAACTGTTTTTT.

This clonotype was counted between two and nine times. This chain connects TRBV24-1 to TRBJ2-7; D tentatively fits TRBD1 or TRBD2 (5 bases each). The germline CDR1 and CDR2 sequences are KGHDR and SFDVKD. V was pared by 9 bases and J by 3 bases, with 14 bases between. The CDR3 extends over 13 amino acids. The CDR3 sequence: CATRDRGNYEQYV. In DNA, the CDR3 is TGTGCCACCCGGGATAGGGGAAACTACGAGCAGTACGTC.

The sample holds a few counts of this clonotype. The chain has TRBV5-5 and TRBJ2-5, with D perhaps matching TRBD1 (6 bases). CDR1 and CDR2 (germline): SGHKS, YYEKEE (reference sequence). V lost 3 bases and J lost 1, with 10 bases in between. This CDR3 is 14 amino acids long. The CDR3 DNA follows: TGTGCCAGCAGCTCGACAGGAATCCAAGAGACCCAGTACTTC. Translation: CASSSTGIQETQYF.

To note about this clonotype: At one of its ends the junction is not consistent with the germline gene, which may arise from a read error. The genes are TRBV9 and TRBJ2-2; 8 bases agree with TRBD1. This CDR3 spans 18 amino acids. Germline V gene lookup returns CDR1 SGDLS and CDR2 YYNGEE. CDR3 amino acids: CASSLTPGGLTNTWELFF. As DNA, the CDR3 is TGTGCCAGCAGCCTGACGCCAGGGGGCCTTACGAACACCTGGGAGCTGTTTTTT.

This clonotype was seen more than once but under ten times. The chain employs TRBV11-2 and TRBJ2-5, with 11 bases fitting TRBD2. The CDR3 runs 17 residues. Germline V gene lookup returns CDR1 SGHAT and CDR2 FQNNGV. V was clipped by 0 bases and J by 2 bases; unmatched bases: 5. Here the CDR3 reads CASSLDLPSGGQETQYF. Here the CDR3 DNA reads TGTGCCAGCAGCTTAGATCTACCTAGCGGGGGGCAAGAGACCCAGTACTTC.

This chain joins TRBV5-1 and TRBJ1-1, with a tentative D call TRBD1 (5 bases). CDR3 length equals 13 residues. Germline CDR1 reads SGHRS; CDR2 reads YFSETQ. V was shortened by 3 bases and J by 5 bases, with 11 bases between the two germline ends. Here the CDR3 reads CASSSTGMTEAFF. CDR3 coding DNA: TGCGCCAGCAGCTCCACAGGTATGACTGAAGCTTTCTTT.

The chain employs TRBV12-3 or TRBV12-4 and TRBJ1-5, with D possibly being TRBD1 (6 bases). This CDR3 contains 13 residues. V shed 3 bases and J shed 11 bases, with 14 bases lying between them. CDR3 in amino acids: CASSFRGPSAQHF. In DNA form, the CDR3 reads TGTGCCAGCAGTTTTCGGGGGCCTTCGGCCCAGCATTTT.

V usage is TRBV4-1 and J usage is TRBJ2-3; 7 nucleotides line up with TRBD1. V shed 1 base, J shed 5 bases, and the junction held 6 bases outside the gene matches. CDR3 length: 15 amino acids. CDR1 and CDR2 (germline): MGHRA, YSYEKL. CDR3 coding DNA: TGCGCCAGCAGCCAAGGGGACAGTTCGGGAGATACGCAGTATTTT. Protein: CASSQGDSSGDTQYF.

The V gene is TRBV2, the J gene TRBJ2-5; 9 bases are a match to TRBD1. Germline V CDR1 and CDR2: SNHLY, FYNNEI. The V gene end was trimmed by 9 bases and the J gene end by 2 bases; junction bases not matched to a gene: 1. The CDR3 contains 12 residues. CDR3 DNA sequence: TGTGCCAGTGGACAGGGGCAAGAGACCCAGTACTTC. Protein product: CASGQGQETQYF.

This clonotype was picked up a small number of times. In nucleotides, the CDR3 is TGTGCCAGCACCAGAAGCGGGGGCTCGGGAGATACGCAGTATTTT. Its protein is CASTRSGGSGDTQYF. The chain recombines TRBV7-9 with TRBJ2-3, with TRBD2 matching 8 bases. Germline CDR1 reads SEHNR; CDR2 reads FQNEAQ (reference sequence). Trimming cost V 7 bases and J 5 bases; bases outside gene matches: 11. The CDR3 totals 15 residues.